Here is one T cell receptor beta chain with its context. The antigen it binds to is not known. Base-call qualities are not available, and no considerably larger clone is one nucleotide away. This specimen comes from a study of beta chain features in type 1 diabetes (dated by TCRdb to the late 2010s). About the investigation overall: Patients and healthy donors did not differ in mean age, gender distribution, total cell number or subset yield. A total of about 100,000,000 sorted cells were examined across all samples, and RNA yield correlated strongly with the number of cells per subset. The study compared TCRB repertoires of sorted circulating CD4+ T cell subsets between recently diagnosed type 1 diabetes patients and matched healthy donors. Regulatory and stem cell-like memory subsets were obtained from only 8 patients and about 8 healthy donors, while naive and central memory subsets were obtained from all 30 or so donors. The paper's findings and limits, for the study overall: Patients with type 1 diabetes made fewer insertions and deleted more nucleotides at VDJ recombination sites, implying thymic rearrangement abnormalities. In all four CD4+ subsets, TCRB CDR3 length was moderately but significantly shorter in type 1 diabetes patients. Because cDNA rather than genomic DNA was sequenced, highly expressing activated cells could have been over-represented, although no difference in activation and CD3 levels was found between groups. HLA sub-analyses involved small numbers of individuals, so any influence of HLA type on TCRB rearrangement remained unresolved. Naive, central memory and regulatory TCRB repertoires appeared to be more similar among patients than among healthy donors. Shorter templates might be favored by PCR, yet because patient and control samples were amplified and corrected together, any such skew would affect both groups equally.

Each donor gave one peripheral blood draw, approximately 110 mL on average, collected into heparinised tubes. Using a panel that included CD45RO, CCR7, CD25, CD127, CD95 and CD27, naive, central memory, regulatory and stem cell-like memory CD4+ T cells were sorted on a BD FACSAria II. Purity was above 95% for every sorted population. PBMCs were isolated right away by Lymphoprep density gradient centrifugation and were stained directly, without culture. So that batch effects would be minimized, each experiment stained and sorted samples in pairs, pairing one healthy donor with one patient. The High Capacity cDNA Reverse Transcription Kit was used to reverse transcribe all of the isolated RNA, meaning that expressed TCRB transcripts were what got sequenced. Deep immunoSEQ sequencing was applied to naive, central memory and regulatory T cell samples, giving an average of roughly 3.5 million total reads per sample. Sorted cells were lysed in RLT buffer and RNA was extracted with DNase-treated RNeasy Micro or Mini kits, depending on cell number. Each cell subset was processed on its own to prevent cross-contamination, while patient and healthy donor samples were processed together. The immunoSEQ multiplex PCR was used to amplify TCRB sequences from cDNA, yielding 87-bp fragments that span the CDR3 region. Sequencing of the amplicons was performed on the Illumina HiSeq platform. The paper's processing steps were these. Synthetic template baselines were used to correct PCR bias computationally, reads within Hamming distance 2 were collapsed together, and singletons that could not be merged were discarded. By aligning reads against IMGT, V, D and J genes, CDR3 length, and insertions or deletions at six rearrangement sites were assigned. Within each subset, clonotype counts were normalized to the number of sorted cells before true diversity and Gini coefficients were calculated with the tcR R package. The overlap coefficient, calculated on TCRB nucleotide sequences, was used to quantify repertoire sharing. TCRdb carries this immuneACCESS record with in-frame sequences only. Its versions omit some clonotypes, under half of them owing to an unresolved V gene in the studies checked, with the rest unexplained. The V and J calls and the clone size are those of that table, but D and trimming were determined from the DNA. A total of more than 300,000 clones appear in this sample, approximately 9.7% of them only once. The ten largest clones take up 0.95% to 1.1% of the sample.

The CDR3 sequence holds 11 residues, the cysteine and phenylalanine included. Only CDR3 DNA is held: 33 bases, read in frame from base 1. The germline V gene yields MDHEN for CDR1 and SYDVKM for CDR2. Between the V and J ends, shortened by 6 bases and 3 bases respectively, the junction contains 2 bases. The origin of this receptor is a young man with type 1 diabetes. Sequencing was done on a sample of central memory CD4+ T cells from blood. The chain joins TRBV28 to TRBJ2-2; no confident D gene assignment can be made. The CDR3 region has the sequence CASRYTGELFF. Here is the DNA: TGTGCCAGCAGGTACACCGGGGAGCTGTTTTTT.